This TCR beta chain was documented in a study of regulatory T cells in long-lasting Graves disease. Study conclusions and caveats: Repertoires from persistent disease leaned toward TRBV28, TRBJ1-2 and TRBJ2-5.

There are many counts of this clonotype. What it binds is unknown. Per germline, CDR1 MDHEN and CDR2 SYDVKM. This CDR3 has 11 residues. Specified time point: persistent/refractory GD, antithyroid drugs over 5 years with positive TRAb. There was RNA extracted from PBMCs, and the TCR library was made from it. A volume of roughly 9.9 milliliters of peripheral blood was collected in EDTA tubes. Relying on iRepertoire HTBI primers and Arm-PCR of CDR3 regions, the team built TCR beta libraries. MiXCR, run by TCRdb on the multiplex PCR reads, gives a single entry per CDR3 protein. The sample shows hundreds of thousands of distinct CDR3 sequences, under 25% of them seen only once.

This TCR came from a female donor with Graves disease. The material sequenced was peripheral blood mononuclear cells (PBMCs), taken when the disease was refractory, from a patient treated with antithyroid drugs. The V gene is TRBV28, the J gene TRBJ2-7; 7 nucleotides align to TRBD1. The DNA of the CDR3 is TGTTCCTCTGGGACAGCCTACGAGCAGTACTTC. Amino acids: CSSGTAYEQYF.